This TCR beta chain was retrieved from a study of read filtering for tumor transcriptome and immune sequencing. Study at large: By R-ISS, stages I, II and III held around 8, 16 and 7 patients. Per sample, TCR-region reads ranged about 4.05 to 11 million by IR-seq, about 75 to 1273 by RNA-seq.

CDR1 and CDR2 (germline): SEHNR, FQNEAQ (reference sequence). The CDR3 has 14 residues. V was clipped by 5 bases and J by 7 bases, with 17 bases between them. Turning to this clonotype: Its antigen remains unknown.

At the time of active disease, bone marrow was collected from every patient. The study, taken as a whole, reports: RNA-seq captured clonotypes less deeply and reliably than IR-seq.

This library used roughly 0.4 ug RNA and molecular barcoded adaptors spanning alpha/delta and beta/gamma chains. Each CDR3 protein is one row after TCRdb ran MiXCR on the reads. Of about 58,000 distinct CDR3 sequences listed, approximately 13% are singletons. What was sequenced was a population of CD138-negative cells sorted from bone marrow. The sequence was collected from a donor aged 40 or over with multiple myeloma. V gene TRBV7-9 combines with J gene TRBJ2-5; maybe TRBD1 (5 bases). The DNA for the CDR3 is TGTGCCAGCAGCCAGACAGTCCCCCAGGGGACCCAGTACTTC. It specifies CASSQTVPQGTQYF.